The T cell receptor (beta chain) under discussion was sequenced for a study of blood T cell repertoires in COVID-19. Background on the study: Material from acute and convalescent COVID-19 was sourced from the United States, Italy and Spain. T cells, B-cell-depleted T cells, or PBMCs provided the cDNA or gDNA that served as material.

Per the original data handling: Reference gene primer amplification gave estimated nucleated cell counts. Sequencing used immunoSEQ multiplex PCR; TCRdb keeps in-frame clones, though not all of them. That table gives V, J and clone size, and the DNA gave D and trimming. Among tens of thousands of clones listed, 80% to 90% were seen once. The sequenced sample consisted of peripheral blood. This clonotype was obtained from a man aged 55 to 70 with active or convalescent COVID-19.

The CDR3 loop reads CASYPPGNTEAFF. The CDR3 DNA is TGCGCCAGCTACCCTCCGGGGAACACTGAAGCTTTCTTT. The gene calls are TRBV5-1 and TRBJ1-1; D gene uncertain. The V and J ends lost 7 bases and 1 base respectively, with 11 bases between them. There are 13 residues in the CDR3. Germline values: CDR1 SGHRS, CDR2 YFSETQ.